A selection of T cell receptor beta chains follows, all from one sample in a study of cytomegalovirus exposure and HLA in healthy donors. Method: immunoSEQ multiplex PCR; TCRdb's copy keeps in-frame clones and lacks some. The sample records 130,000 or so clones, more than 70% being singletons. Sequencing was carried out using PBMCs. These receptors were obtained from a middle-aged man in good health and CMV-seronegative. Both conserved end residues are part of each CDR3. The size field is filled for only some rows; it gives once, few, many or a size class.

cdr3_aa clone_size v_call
CASSPVGGKAYEQYF few TRBV18
CASRKTGFGEKLFF few TRBV6-5
CAIREGSSPLHF - TRBV10-3
CASSSLGSKPTYEQYF - TRBV6-5
CASSLANRVPEQEKLFF medium-sized TRBV5-6
CASSEATGLDNEQFF once TRBV2
CASRTDRNYGYTF - TRBV6-1
CASSLTGNTGELFF - TRBV11-1
CASRKGRGGGTEAFF - TRBV6-1
CASSLGQRANTGELFF - TRBV5-1
CASRGQAIDTQYF - TRBV6-6
CASTNQGGTGELFF - TRBV19
CASSQWGGGTDTQYF - TRBV4-3
CASTQLPNTEAFF - TRBV6-6
CASSLATGLAHQETQYF - TRBV5-1
CASTRGTGGAQADTQYF - TRBV12-5
CASSPVPSGTPLNEQFF - TRBV7-3
CASSSTGGWGYTF - TRBV2
CASSLGGIGNSPLHF - TRBV7-9
CASSFGPGQGAGYTEAFF - TRBV27
CASSLDLSRDFYGYTF - TRBV11-2
CASSLSGNEQYF - TRBV7-2
CASSLGTGPYEQYF few TRBV5-1
CASSRGLAGVHYEQYF once TRBV19
CASSHDRDSDYGYTF - TRBV4-3
CASSSQGAPTNYGYTF once TRBV28
CATSREEEPIYGYTF - TRBV15
CASSPRQGADYNSPLHF few TRBV4-3
CATSITDTQYF - TRBV15
CASSPYDGYEQYF few TRBV4-1
CASSWPGQGSTDTQYF - TRBV6-5
CASSLLPSTGSVTGELFF - TRBV5-1
CASSLTSGETQYF - TRBV5-1
CASSVVEYNSPLHF - TRBV9
CASSLRLAGGITQAGELFF once TRBV5-5
CASSYGQGNQPQHF - TRBV6-5
CASSKTSGDRVYEQYF - TRBV21-1
CASSHGGGVNEQFF - TRBV5-1
CASSSPRGGTTYNEQFF - TRBV9
CASSRQGRWTEAFF few TRBV6-6